This TCR beta chain is drawn from a study of Ad26.COV2.S vaccination and SARS-CoV-2 variants. Study details: Trial arm assignment for the donor was COV1001 Ad26.COV2.S.

The treatment denotes: some 20 received Ad26.COV2.S at low or high dose, single or two shots; a few received placebo; per-sample allocation not given. Sampling was performed 63 days after the first vaccine or placebo injection. As its vector, the vaccine had Ad26, which expressed Wuhan-strain SARS-CoV-2 spike. The study's findings and limits: People given the vaccine had a wider spike-specific TCR breadth than placebo recipients did. Total T cell responses, in the TCR breadth and depth analyses, may have been underestimated.

The V and J ends lost 1 base and 5 bases, in that order; junction bases with no gene match: 4. The CDR3 has 13 residues. Germline V gives CDR1 GTSNPN, CDR2 SVGIG (reference sequence). On this clone itself: Its antigen is undetermined.

Data came from immunoSEQ multiplex PCR; TCRdb stores just in-frame clones and leaves some out. The table lists 350,000 to 600,000 clones, nearly 90% of them singletons. The sequence was obtained from a person aged 18-65 years who received the Ad26.COV2.S COVID-19 vaccine or a placebo. Source: peripheral blood, taken in a trial of Ad26.COV2.S vaccine versus placebo. The gene calls are TRBV30 and TRBJ1-2, with 7 positions matching TRBD1. CDR3 protein: CAWSATGPYGYTF. The DNA of the CDR3 is TGTGCCTGGAGTGCGACAGGGCCGTATGGCTACACCTTC.